These 10 T cell receptor beta chains share one sample of origin, sequenced in a study of T cells in Graves' hyperthyroidism and ophthalmopathy. There were TCR beta CDR3 regions amplified from RNA transcripts. HTBI primers were employed in a first-round RT-PCR of the TCR CDR3. TCRdb recomputed calls from the multiplex PCR reads with MiXCR, one row per CDR3 protein. In the table there are about 46,000 distinct CDR3 sequences, approximately 49% of which are singletons. Sequencing used peripheral blood or thyroid tissue (not recorded which). Every receptor here comes from a woman between 45 and 60 years old with Graves' hyperthyroidism.

This clonotype was counted only a few times. The gene calls are TRBV9 and TRBJ1-2; D not resolved. The ends were cut back, 6 bases at V and 2 bases at J, with 14 bases in the middle. This CDR3 is built from 14 residues. The germline gives CDR1 SGDLS, CDR2 YYNGEE. Here the CDR3 DNA reads TGTGCCAGCATGTGTGGACCCCTAAACTATGGCTACACCTTC. This codes for CASMCGPLNYGYTF.

Concerning this clonotype itself: Without the conserved terminal phenylalanine or tryptophan, this CDR3 likely stems from a read error. J is TRBJ2-2 and V is TRBV20-1; 12 bases are shared with TRBD2. Germline V gene data show CDR1 as DFQATT and CDR2 as SNEGSKA (reference sequence). The ends lost 3 bases at V and 1 base at J; junction bases unmatched: 9. The CDR3 is made up of 18 amino acids. For the CDR3, the DNA is TGCAGTGCTAGTAATCCGACTAGCGGGAGCGAGAACACCGGGGAGCTGTTTTCT. Protein sequence: CSASNPTSGSENTGELFS.

The chain carries TRBV6-5 and TRBJ2-5; D is unclear. This CDR3 contains 12 residues. Germline values: CDR1 MNHEY, CDR2 SVGAGI. V was cut by 6 bases and J by 6 bases, with 11 bases left in between. The chain's CDR3 is CASSSLRKTQYF. In DNA form, the CDR3 reads TGTGCCAGCAGCTCTCTCAGGAAGACCCAGTACTTC.

The rearrangement links TRBV20-1 to TRBJ2-5; 15 bases agree with TRBD2. Germline CDR1 reads DFQATT; CDR2 reads SNEGSKA (reference sequence). The CDR3 extends over 14 amino acids. After removal of 6 bases from V and 5 bases from J, the junction contained 4 bases not matched to a gene. The CDR3 nucleotides read TGCAGTGCCCCCGGACTAGCGGGAGGGGAGACCCAGTACTTC. Amino acid sequence: CSAPGLAGGETQYF.

The chain is built from TRBV10-3 and TRBJ1-1; D is unresolved. Deletions cut 0 bases from V and 3 bases from J, with 8 bases between. Germline V gene sequence: CDR1 ENHRY, CDR2 SYGVKD. The CDR3 totals 14 residues. CDR3 amino acids: CAISESPGHTEAFF. CDR3 in DNA: TGTGCCATCAGTGAGTCCCCCGGACACACTGAAGCTTTCTTT.

Here the CDR3 reads CASSETGRANYGYTF. The CDR3, as DNA: TGCGCCAGCAGTGAAACAGGGAGGGCTAACTATGGCTACACCTTC. The V call is TRBV10-2, the J call TRBJ1-2, with D tentatively TRBD1 (6 bases). Germline V CDR1 and CDR2: WSHSY, SAAADI. CDR3 length: 15 amino acids. The V end lost 3 bases, the J end lost 0 bases, and 11 bases lay between the germline ends.

J is TRBJ1-6 and V is TRBV5-4, with 9 bases lining up with TRBD1. V gave up 3 bases and J gave up 10 bases; unmatched junction bases: 5. The CDR3 has 14 amino acids. CDR1 and CDR2 (germline): SGHNT, YYREEE (reference sequence). CDR3 sequence (DNA): TGTGCCAGCAGCTCCCGGACAGGGGACTCACCCCTCCACTTT. It yields the protein CASSSRTGDSPLHF.

A remark on this clonotype: Without the conserved terminal phenylalanine or tryptophan, this CDR3 likely stems from a read error. This chain uses TRBV7-9 with TRBJ1-1; D gene ambiguous. CDR1 SEHNR and CDR2 FQNEAQ come from the germline V gene (reference sequence). The CDR3 contains 12 residues. The germline V and J ends were trimmed by 5 bases and 7 bases, with 11 bases remaining between them. CDR3 coding DNA: TGTGCCAGCAGCGAAGTGGTAGGTGAAGCTTTCTCT. Its translation: CASSEVVGEAFS.

In the case of this clonotype: A much larger clone sits a single nucleotide away, making a read error possible. This chain connects TRBV6-5 to TRBJ2-7; 9 bases align to TRBD1. V lost 5 bases to trimming and J lost 2 bases; unmatched junction nucleotides: 16. This CDR3 is 18 amino acids long. Looked up from germline, CDR1 is MNHEY and CDR2 is SVGAGI. CDR3 bases: TGTGCCAGCAGTCTTTTTTCGGCGGTAGGGACAGGGACCTACGAGCAGTACTTC. The encoded protein is CASSLFSAVGTGTYEQYF.

Turning to this clonotype: A read error may produce the germline difference seen at one junction end. The genes are TRBV5-1 and TRBJ2-5; 7 bases agree with TRBD2. This CDR3 has 13 residues. CDR1 and CDR2 from the germline V gene are SGHRS and YFSETQ. This CDR3 reads CAGSRAGDETQYF. The DNA for the CDR3 is TGCGCCGGCAGCCGGGCGGGGGACGAGACCCAGTACTTC.